The following is a TCR beta chain sequence with its context. Its target is not known. The germline CDR1 and CDR2 sequences are SEHNR and FQNEAQ (reference sequence). The germline V and J ends were trimmed by 2 bases and 6 bases, with 5 bases remaining between them. The CDR3 spans 11 residues. These data originate in a study of blood T cells in healthy people across ages. Study-wide results and limits: Both higher diversity and more naive CD4+ cells marked long-lived donors when set against aged donors. While age rose, TCR beta diversity per million T cells dropped in a roughly linear way.

For every donor, a draw yielded approximately 9.9 milliliters of peripheral blood. The use of a sample-barcoded 5' primer and a J-beta primer mix characterized a second PCR of 7 to 11 cycles. Every sample returned 2.5 million or more CDR3-containing paired-end reads. One entry per CDR3 protein results from TCRdb running MiXCR on the 5' RACE reads. The table includes about 680,000 distinct CDR3 sequences, 45% to 50% detected once. This receptor was identified in a woman aged 55-69 years in good health. Sequenced sample: blood. This chain connects TRBV7-9 to TRBJ2-7; D gene unclear. Written as DNA, the CDR3 is TGTGCCAGCAGCTTATTCCGCGAGCAGTACTTC. This encodes CASSLFREQYF.